This T cell receptor (beta chain) was sequenced during a study of cytomegalovirus exposure and HLA in healthy donors. About the research overall: The 95 to 150 validation repertoires used the same platform as the 650 to 800 first-cohort repertoires, a later analysis reported. Findings of the study overall: Rare sequences made up most TCRs, while some public TCRs were found in many donors. The study labeled roughly 160 TCR beta chains cytomegalovirus-associated.

This clone was picked up one time. The antigen remains undetermined. Repertoires were generated with immunoSEQ multiplex PCR, while TCRdb's copy carries only in-frame clones and drops some. The sample includes 78,000 or so clones, roughly 94% of them seen just once. The specimen was PBMCs. The TCR comes from a woman aged 18-35 years in good health and CMV-seropositive.

The CDR3 region is CASSIGQRGQTQYF. Here the CDR3 DNA reads TGTGCCAGTAGTATAGGTCAGCGGGGGCAGACCCAGTACTTC. This chain uses TRBV19 with TRBJ2-5; 8 bases line up with TRBD2. CDR1 and CDR2 (germline): LNHDA, SQIVND (reference sequence). V dropped 1 base and J dropped 6; count of bases not matched to a gene: 4. The CDR3 extends over 14 amino acids.